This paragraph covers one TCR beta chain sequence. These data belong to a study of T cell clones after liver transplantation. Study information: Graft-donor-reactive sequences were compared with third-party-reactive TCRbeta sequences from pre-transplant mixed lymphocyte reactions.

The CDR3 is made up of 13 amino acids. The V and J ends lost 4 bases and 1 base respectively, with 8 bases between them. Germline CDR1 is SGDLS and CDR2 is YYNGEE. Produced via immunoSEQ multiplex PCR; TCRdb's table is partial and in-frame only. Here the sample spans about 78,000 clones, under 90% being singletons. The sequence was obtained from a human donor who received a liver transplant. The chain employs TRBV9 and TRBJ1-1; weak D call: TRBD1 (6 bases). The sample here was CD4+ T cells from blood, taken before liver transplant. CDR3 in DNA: TGTGCCAGCAGCCAGGGGCCGAACACTGAAGCTTTCTTT. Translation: CASSQGPNTEAFF.